The next 10 T cell receptor beta chains were all read from a single sample in a study of PD-1 blockade in classical Hodgkin lymphoma. Time point indicated: cycle 4 day 1 (C4D1), after 5 to 7 weeks of nivolumab. Relapse was seen in all patients after autologous stem cell transplantation, and brentuximab vedotin exposure was variable. TCRdb keeps only in-frame clones here, not all; method: immunoSEQ multiplex PCR. The profile shows 50,000 or so clones, about 80% of them singletons. Here the sequenced sample was peripheral blood mononuclear cells (PBMCs), taken before the fourth cycle of nivolumab. The source of these receptors is a human donor with classical Hodgkin lymphoma.

This chain uses TRBV27 with TRBJ2-3, with TRBD2 identical over 10 bases. CDR1 MNHEY and CDR2 SMNVEV come from the germline V gene (reference sequence). This CDR3 has 16 residues. V lost 5 bases to trimming and J lost 4 bases; unmatched junction nucleotides: 9. The CDR3 DNA is TGTGCCAGCAGTCCGATGGGAGCGGGAGGGTCAGATACGCAGTATTTT. The encoded protein is CASSPMGAGGSDTQYF.

This chain uses TRBV6-5 with TRBJ2-3; 15 positions match TRBD2. After removal of 2 bases from V and 8 bases from J, the junction contained 5 bases not matched to a gene. The germline V gene has CDR1 MNHEY and CDR2 SVGAGI. The CDR3 loop spans 16 amino acids. This chain's CDR3 is CASSYGLAGGIGTQYF. In DNA, the CDR3 is TGTGCCAGCAGTTACGGACTAGCGGGAGGGATCGGTACGCAGTATTTT.

The V call is TRBV18, the J call TRBJ2-7, with TRBD2 as a possible D gene (5 bases). The V gene lost 4 bases and the J gene lost 5 bases, with 18 bases spanning the gap. This CDR3 contains 15 residues. Germline V gene lookup returns CDR1 KGHSH and CDR2 LQKENI. This chain's CDR3 is CASSLMNYGIHEQYF. The CDR3 region has the DNA TGTGCCAGCTCACTTATGAATTACGGGATCCACGAGCAGTACTTC.

The chain combines TRBV7-6 with TRBJ2-7; D ambiguous. The CDR3 extends over 17 amino acids. Germline assignment: CDR1 SGHVS and CDR2 FNYEAQ. With 5 bases removed from V and 4 bases from J, the gap between germline ends came to 24 bases. The CDR3 DNA is TGTGCCAGCAGCCGCTCCCCCGGTTTAAGTGGGTGGTACGAGCAGTACTTC. Its protein is CASSRSPGLSGWYEQYF.

V usage is TRBV9 and J usage is TRBJ2-1; 13 bases align to TRBD2. This CDR3 contains 17 residues. CDR1 SGDLS and CDR2 YYNGEE come from the germline V gene. The J segment lost 2 bases and the V segment lost 0 bases, leaving 2 bases of the junction unmatched. CDR3 loop: CASSVVGTSGTYNEQFF. DNA for the CDR3: TGTGCCAGCAGCGTAGTGGGGACTAGCGGGACCTACAATGAGCAGTTCTTC.

CDR3 sequence reads: CASSPRGIPGTEAFF. The CDR3 DNA is TGTGCCAGCAGTCCCAGAGGCATCCCTGGAACTGAAGCTTTCTTT. V and J are TRBV6-5 and TRBJ1-1; D is undetermined. V was cut by 5 bases and J by 5 bases, with 18 bases left in between. This CDR3 is built from 15 residues. The germline gives CDR1 MNHEY, CDR2 SVGAGI.

This chain uses TRBV7-6 with TRBJ2-1, with TRBD2 identical over 15 bases. CDR3 length equals 19 residues. After removal of 2 bases from V and 7 bases from J, the junction contained 12 bases not matched to a gene. CDR1 and CDR2 (germline): SGHVS, FNYEAQ. The CDR3 DNA reads TGTGCCAGCAGCTTATATAATCCGGGACTAGCGGGAGGACGGAATGAGCAGTTCTTC. Protein product: CASSLYNPGLAGGRNEQFF.

The chain couples TRBV5-1 to TRBJ2-7, with 13 bases lining up with TRBD2. Unmatched junction bases numbered 11, after V lost 2 bases and J lost 6 bases. CDR1 and CDR2 from the germline V gene are SGHRS and YFSETQ. This CDR3 is 17 amino acids long. CDR3 sequence: CASSFLSSGTSGIEQYF. The CDR3 DNA sequence: TGCGCCAGCAGCTTCCTAAGTTCCGGGACTAGCGGGATCGAGCAGTACTTC.

A note on this clone: Its ends do not fully match the called genes, so a read error is possible. The rearrangement links TRBV5-4 to TRBJ2-7; D uncertain. CDR3 size: 11 residues. From germline, CDR1 is SGHNT and CDR2 YYREEE (reference sequence). This CDR3 reads CASSVPYEQYF. Here the CDR3 DNA reads TGCGCCAGCAGCGTGCCCTACGAGCAGTACTTC.

The chain uses TRBV2 and TRBJ2-1; tentatively, D is TRBD1 (5 bases). The V gene lost 3 bases and the J gene lost 9 bases, with 24 bases spanning the gap. The CDR3 has 17 amino acids. Germline V lookup: CDR1 SNHLY, CDR2 FYNNEI. CDR3 sequence (DNA): TGTGCCAGCAGTGAGGGGCAATTAGGGCTCCCTTTAGGTGAGCAGTTCTTC. Translated: CASSEGQLGLPLGEQFF.